Below, 31 T cell receptor beta chains from the same sample are listed, as sequenced in a study of blood T cell repertoires in COVID-19. Assay used: immunoSEQ multiplex PCR; TCRdb lists only in-frame clones, some missing. The sample includes about 75,000 clones, more than 80% of them seen just once. Specimen: peripheral blood. The receptors come from a human donor in a cohort sampled during active COVID-19.

The chain has TRBV19 and TRBJ2-1; 9 bases agree with TRBD1. This CDR3 is built from 16 residues. J was trimmed by 8 bases and V by 3 bases; bases with no gene match: 11. Germline CDR1 and CDR2: LNHDA and SQIVND (reference sequence). The CDR3 nucleotides read TGTGCCAGTAGTATGAGTAGGGACAGGGCTCGAGATGAGCAGTTCTTC. Encoded protein: CASSMSRDRARDEQFF.

The V gene is TRBV7-8, the J gene TRBJ2-7; D is possibly TRBD1 (5 bases). Between the trimmed V and J ends, which lost 1 base and 12 bases, there was a span of 10 bases. CDR1 SGHVS and CDR2 FQNEAQ come from the germline V gene. CDR3 length: 11 amino acids. The chain's CDR3 is CASSLVQGRYF. CDR3 DNA: TGTGCCAGCAGCTTAGTGCAGGGTCGGTACTTC.

The V gene is TRBV21-1, the J gene TRBJ1-2; the DNA was not used to check the table's D call, TRBD1. TRBV21-1 is a pseudogene segment. The CDR3 runs to 19 residues. CDR3 nucleotide sequence: TGTGCCAGCAGCAACAAGCCCGGAACCTTGTATGGGACAGGGAAAGGCTACACCTTC. Translating it yields CASSNKPGTLYGTGKGYTF.

The rearrangement links TRBV27 to TRBJ2-3, with 8 positions matching TRBD1. After removal of 4 bases from V and 4 bases from J, the junction contained 4 bases not matched to a gene. CDR1 MNHEY and CDR2 SMNVEV come from the germline V gene (reference sequence). This CDR3 region has 14 residues. CDR3 nucleotide sequence: TGTGCCAGCAGTTGGCAGGGGGCCCCAGATACGCAGTATTTT. It translates to CASSWQGAPDTQYF.

V usage is TRBV9 and J usage is TRBJ1-2; 8 bases are a match to TRBD1. There are 15 residues in the CDR3. Germline assignment: CDR1 SGDLS and CDR2 YYNGEE. The V gene end was trimmed by 5 bases and the J gene end by 2 bases; junction bases not matched to a gene: 8. CDR3 region: CASREGQALNYGYTF. For the CDR3, the DNA is TGTGCCAGCAGGGAGGGACAGGCCTTAAACTATGGCTACACCTTC.

The rearrangement links TRBV18 to TRBJ1-1, with D possibly TRBD1 on 5 matching bases. CDR1 is KGHSH and CDR2 is LQKENI in the germline V gene. The V end lost 3 bases, the J end lost 1 base, and 12 bases lay between the germline ends. The CDR3 consists of 15 residues. CDR3 nucleotides: TGTGCCAGCTCACCCCAGGGTACGGCGAACACTGAAGCTTTCTTT. It encodes CASSPQGTANTEAFF.

The chain joins TRBV5-1 to TRBJ1-2; 10 bases map to TRBD1. In germline, CDR1 is SGHRS, CDR2 YFSETQ. The length of the CDR3 is 14 residues. Trimming removed 5 bases from V and 3 bases from J; junction bases left unmatched: 4. CDR3 protein: CASSPDRGDYGYTF. The CDR3 nucleotides read TGCGCCAGCAGTCCGGACAGGGGGGACTATGGCTACACCTTC.

The chain uses TRBV6-5 and TRBJ1-1; 7 positions agree with TRBD1. The V gene's germline CDR1 is MNHEY and CDR2 SVGAGI. The CDR3 is made up of 14 amino acids. V lost 7 bases and J lost 1; bases outside the gene matches: 6. As DNA, the CDR3 is TGTGCCAGCACCTTTACAGGGGCGAACACTGAAGCTTTCTTT. Protein sequence: CASTFTGANTEAFF.

The chain has TRBV15 and TRBJ1-3; possible D gene TRBD1, 6 bases. The CDR3 is 15 amino acids. Germline V CDR1 and CDR2: LNHNV, YYDKDF (reference sequence). V was clipped by 1 base and J by 7 bases, with 14 bases between them. DNA for the CDR3: TGTGCCACCAGCAGAGTCGGTTGGGGGCGGAACACCATATATTTT. Its protein is CATSRVGWGRNTIYF.

V and J are TRBV5-1 and TRBJ2-3, with TRBD2 matching over 8 bases. Germline loops: CDR1 SGHRS, CDR2 YFSETQ. With V trimmed by 4 bases and J by 1 base, 8 bases remained unmatched. The length of the CDR3 is 16 residues. In DNA, the CDR3 is TGCGCCAGCAGCCCTACGGGGGGGATCGGCACAGATACGCAGTATTTT. Translated: CASSPTGGIGTDTQYF.

J is TRBJ2-6 and V is TRBV7-6, with D perhaps TRBD1 (6 bases). Germline V gene data show CDR1 as SGHVS and CDR2 as FNYEAQ. The CDR3 consists of 18 residues. V was trimmed by 4 bases and J by 0 bases, leaving 16 bases between them. CDR3 loop: CASSSGATGLSGANVLTF. CDR3 DNA sequence: TGTGCCAGCAGCTCAGGTGCGACAGGCCTCTCTGGGGCCAACGTCCTGACTTTC.

The chain links TRBV18 to TRBJ1-1; TRBD1 might be the D (6 bases). Trimming took 1 base from V and 4 from J, leaving 16 bases between them. CDR1 and CDR2 from the germline V gene are KGHSH and LQKENI. This CDR3 is built from 16 residues. The CDR3 DNA is TGTGCCAGCTCACCACTCGGGGGGGGCGAGGGCACTGAAGCTTTCTTT. This codes for CASSPLGGGEGTEAFF.

In its sample, this clone was seen once. In DNA, the CDR3 is TGTGCCAGCAGCCAAGGACTCGGGGGGGGCACAGATACGCAGTATTTT. Its protein is CASSQGLGGGTDTQYF. This chain uses TRBV3-1 (or the pseudogene TRBV3-2) with TRBJ2-3; 8 nucleotides align to TRBD2. CDR1 and CDR2 (germline): LGHDT, YNNKEL (reference sequence). The ends lost 1 base at V and 1 base at J; junction bases unmatched: 4. CDR3 length: 16 amino acids.

The rearrangement uses TRBV30 and TRBJ1-4; maybe TRBD1 (6 bases). This CDR3 has 15 amino acids. Germline V gives CDR1 GTSNPN, CDR2 SVGIG (reference sequence). The V and J ends lost 4 bases and 0 bases respectively, with 12 bases between them. CDR3 protein: CAWKLGGSTNEKLFF. CDR3 nucleotide sequence: TGTGCCTGGAAGTTAGGGGGATCAACTAATGAAAAACTGTTTTTT.

The chain couples TRBV27 to TRBJ1-1; D call uncertain. With 3 bases removed from V and 1 base from J, the gap between germline ends came to 9 bases. Germline V gene lookup returns CDR1 MNHEY and CDR2 SMNVEV (reference sequence). CDR3 length: 14 residues. In DNA, the CDR3 is TGTGCCAGCAGTTTTAGAGGCGCGAACACTGAAGCTTTCTTT. This encodes CASSFRGANTEAFF.

The rearrangement joins TRBV28 to TRBJ1-2, with TRBD1 matching 9 bases. The trim removed 6 bases at V and 4 bases at J, leaving 12 bases unmatched. CDR3 length: 16 residues. From germline, CDR1 is MDHEN and CDR2 SYDVKM. CDR3 amino acids: CASRPGQGTLVYGYTF. DNA for the CDR3: TGTGCCAGCAGGCCGGGACAGGGAACTTTGGTCTATGGCTACACCTTC.

V usage is TRBV5-1 and J usage is TRBJ1-1; 9 nucleotides match TRBD1. Germline V gene lookup returns CDR1 SGHRS and CDR2 YFSETQ. The V and J ends lost 4 bases and 0 bases, in that order; junction bases with no gene match: 10. The CDR3 is 17 residues long. CDR3 region: CASSPARDRVLNTEAFF. CDR3 coding DNA: TGCGCCAGCAGCCCAGCCCGGGACAGGGTCTTGAACACTGAAGCTTTCTTT.

The chain is built from TRBV10-1 and TRBJ1-2; 9 nucleotides line up with TRBD1. CDR3 length: 15 amino acids. With V trimmed by 2 bases and J by 2 bases, 3 bases remained unmatched. Germline V gene data show CDR1 as WNHNN and CDR2 as SYGVQD (reference sequence). CDR3 DNA sequence: TGCGCCAGCAGTGAGAGGGGGACAGGGAACTATGGCTACACCTTC. Its protein is CASSERGTGNYGYTF.

This chain joins TRBV12-3 or TRBV12-4 and TRBJ2-7; D may be TRBD2 (6 bases). Deletions cut 3 bases from V and 4 bases from J, with 10 bases between. The length of the CDR3 is 13 residues. This CDR3 reads CASSLSRGYEQYF. The CDR3 region has the DNA TGTGCCAGCAGTTTGTCGCGGGGATACGAGCAGTACTTC.

Only one count was recorded for this clone. The chain uses TRBV29-1 and TRBJ2-1; 7 bases match TRBD2. Trimming removed 7 bases from V and 4 bases from J; junction bases left unmatched: 10. Germline V gives CDR1 SQVTM, CDR2 ANQGSEA. The CDR3 sequence is 14 residues long. The CDR3 DNA reads as TGCAGCGCCTTGGGGGGAGCGGGGTACAATGAGCAGTTCTTC. It yields the protein CSALGGAGYNEQFF.

The chain employs TRBV10-3 and TRBJ1-2; 9 positions match TRBD1. CDR1 is ENHRY and CDR2 is SYGVKD in the germline V gene. The CDR3 has 16 amino acids. V lost 2 bases to trimming and J lost 3 bases; unmatched junction nucleotides: 7. The CDR3: CAISEAGTGSDYGYTF. The CDR3 DNA sequence: TGTGCCATCAGTGAGGCCGGGACAGGGTCGGACTATGGCTACACCTTC.

About this clone itself: One junction end disagrees with the germline gene, perhaps due to a read error. The J gene is TRBJ2-4, the V gene TRBV9, with TRBD2 matching over 8 bases. Germline V gene data show CDR1 as SGDLS and CDR2 as YYNGEE. The CDR3 runs 13 residues. This CDR3 reads CASSASLSGGANF. CDR3 DNA sequence: TGTGCCAGCAGCGCTTCCCTGAGCGGGGGCGCGAACTTC.

This rearrangement joins TRBV5-1 to TRBJ1-2; D uncertain. Germline CDR1 reads SGHRS; CDR2 reads YFSETQ. The CDR3 is made up of 14 amino acids. Trimming took 6 bases from V and 0 from J, leaving 12 bases between them. CDR3 nucleotides: TGCGCCAGCACCCCGGGGTCCGCTAACTATGGCTACACCTTC. Translation: CASTPGSANYGYTF.

In its sample, this clone was seen once. This chain links TRBV6-5 with TRBJ1-4; 10 bases are a match to TRBD1. Trimming removed 6 bases from V and 4 bases from J; junction bases left unmatched: 5. Germline V gene data show CDR1 as MNHEY and CDR2 as SVGAGI. This CDR3 comprises 15 residues. CDR3 nucleotide sequence: TGTGCCAGCAGGCACGGGACAGGGGTTAATGAAAAACTGTTTTTT. Translating it yields CASRHGTGVNEKLFF.

The chain uses TRBV5-1 and TRBJ1-1; TRBD1 agrees at 8 bases. CDR3 length: 13 residues. Germline-derived CDR1 and CDR2 are SGHRS and YFSETQ. After removal of 2 bases from V and 8 bases from J, the junction contained 5 bases not matched to a gene. The CDR3 here is CASSFNRDREAFF. In nucleotides, the CDR3 is TGCGCCAGCAGCTTTAACCGGGACAGGGAAGCTTTCTTT.

With regard to this clone: One end of the junction varies from germline; a read error may be responsible. The V and J genes are TRBV15 and TRBJ2-7, with D possibly TRBD1 on 6 matching bases. There are 13 residues in the CDR3. Germline V gives CDR1 LNHNV, CDR2 YYDKDF (reference sequence). The CDR3 region is CATSSSGQTSMRF. CDR3 DNA: TGTGCCACCAGCAGCTCCGGACAGACGTCTATGCGCTTC.

This chain's CDR3 is CASSQAGNLREQYF. Here the CDR3 DNA reads TGTGCCAGCAGCCAAGCAGGAAACCTACGCGAGCAGTACTTC. This chain uses TRBV3-1 (or the pseudogene TRBV3-2) with TRBJ2-7; D is ambiguous. CDR1 and CDR2 from the germline V gene are LGHDT and YNNKEL (reference sequence). The V end was cut by 1 base, the J end by 6 bases, with 13 bases between. The CDR3 has 14 residues.

The chain has TRBV5-1 and TRBJ1-2, with 7 bases matching TRBD1. V was pared by 0 bases and J by 8 bases, with 13 bases of the junction left unmatched. Germline CDR1 is SGHRS and CDR2 is YFSETQ. The CDR3 contains 16 residues. The CDR3 here is CASSLVGGAEWGGYTF. The CDR3 coding sequence is TGCGCCAGCAGCTTGGTAGGGGGCGCCGAGTGGGGAGGCTACACCTTC.

The J gene is TRBJ1-1, the V gene TRBV30; D not resolved. This CDR3 has 13 amino acids. The V gene lost 4 bases and the J gene lost 4 bases, with 13 bases spanning the gap. CDR1 and CDR2 (germline): GTSNPN, SVGIG (reference sequence). The CDR3 bases are TGTGCCTGGATGGCCCTACGGGGCACTGAAGCTTTCTTT. Amino acid sequence: CAWMALRGTEAFF. Full variable domain (outside the CDR3, taken from reference TRBV30 and TRBJ1-1): SQTIHQWPATLVQPVGSPLSLECTVEGTSNPNLYWYRQAAGRGLQLLFYSVGIGQISSEVPQNLSASRPQDRQFILSSKKLLLSDSGFYLCAWMALRGTEAFFGQGTRLTVV.

This chain uses TRBV5-6 with TRBJ2-3; TRBD1 matches at 11 bases. Trimming at V came to 5 bases and at J to 6 bases, leaving 5 bases not matched to a gene. The germline gives CDR1 SGHDT, CDR2 YYEEEE. CDR3 length: 14 amino acids. The CDR3 loop is CASRFGTGGDTQYF. The CDR3 DNA reads TGTGCCAGCAGGTTTGGGACAGGGGGGGATACGCAGTATTTT.

The CDR3 is CASSLDTATNYGYTF. Here the CDR3 DNA reads TGCGCCAGCAGCTTGGACACAGCCACTAACTATGGCTACACCTTC. J is TRBJ1-2 and V is TRBV5-1; D is ambiguous. CDR1 is SGHRS, CDR2 YFSETQ, per germline. V was clipped by 0 bases and J by 0 bases, with 9 bases between them. The CDR3 extends over 15 amino acids.